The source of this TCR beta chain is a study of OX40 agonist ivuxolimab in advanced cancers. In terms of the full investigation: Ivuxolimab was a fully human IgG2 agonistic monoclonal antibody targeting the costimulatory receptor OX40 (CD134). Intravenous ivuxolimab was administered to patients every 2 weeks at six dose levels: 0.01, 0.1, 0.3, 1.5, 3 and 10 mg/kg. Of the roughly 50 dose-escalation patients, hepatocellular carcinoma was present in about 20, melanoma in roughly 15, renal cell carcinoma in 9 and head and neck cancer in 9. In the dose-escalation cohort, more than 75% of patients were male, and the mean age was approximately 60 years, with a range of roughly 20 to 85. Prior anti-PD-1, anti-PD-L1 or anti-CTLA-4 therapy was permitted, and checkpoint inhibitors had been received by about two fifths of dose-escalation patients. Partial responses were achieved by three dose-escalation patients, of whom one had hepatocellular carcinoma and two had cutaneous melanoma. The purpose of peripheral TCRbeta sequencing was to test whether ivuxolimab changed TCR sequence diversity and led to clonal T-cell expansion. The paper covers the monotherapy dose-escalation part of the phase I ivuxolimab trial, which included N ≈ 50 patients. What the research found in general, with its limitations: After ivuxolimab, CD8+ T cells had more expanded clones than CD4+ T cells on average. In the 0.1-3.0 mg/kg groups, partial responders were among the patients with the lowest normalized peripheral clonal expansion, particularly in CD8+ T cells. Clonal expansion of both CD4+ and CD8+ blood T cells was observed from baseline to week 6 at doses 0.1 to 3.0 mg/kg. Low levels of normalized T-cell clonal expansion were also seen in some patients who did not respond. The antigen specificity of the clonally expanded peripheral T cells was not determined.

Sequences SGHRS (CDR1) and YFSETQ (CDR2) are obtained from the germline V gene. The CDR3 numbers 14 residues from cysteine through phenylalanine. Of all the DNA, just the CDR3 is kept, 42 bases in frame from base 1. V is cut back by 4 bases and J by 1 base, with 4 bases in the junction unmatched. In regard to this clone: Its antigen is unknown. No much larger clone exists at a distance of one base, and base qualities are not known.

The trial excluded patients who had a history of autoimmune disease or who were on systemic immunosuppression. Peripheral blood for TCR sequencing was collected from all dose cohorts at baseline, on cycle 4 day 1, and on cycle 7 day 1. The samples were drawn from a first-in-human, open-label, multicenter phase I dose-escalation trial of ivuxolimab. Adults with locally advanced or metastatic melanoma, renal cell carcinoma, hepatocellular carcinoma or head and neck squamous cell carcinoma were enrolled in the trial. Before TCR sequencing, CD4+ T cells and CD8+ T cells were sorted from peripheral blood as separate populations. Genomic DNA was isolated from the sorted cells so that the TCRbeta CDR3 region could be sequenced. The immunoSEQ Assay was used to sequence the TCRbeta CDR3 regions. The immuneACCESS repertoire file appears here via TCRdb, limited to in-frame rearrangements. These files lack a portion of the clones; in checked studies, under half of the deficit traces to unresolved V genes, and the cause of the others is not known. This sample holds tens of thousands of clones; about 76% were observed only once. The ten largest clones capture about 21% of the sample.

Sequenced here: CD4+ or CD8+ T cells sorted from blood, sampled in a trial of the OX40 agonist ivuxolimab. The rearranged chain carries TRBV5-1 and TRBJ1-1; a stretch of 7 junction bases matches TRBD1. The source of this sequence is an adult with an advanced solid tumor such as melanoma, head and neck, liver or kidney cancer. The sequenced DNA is TGCGCCAGCAGCGTGGGACAGAAGAACACTGAAGCTTTCTTT. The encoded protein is CASSVGQKNTEAFF. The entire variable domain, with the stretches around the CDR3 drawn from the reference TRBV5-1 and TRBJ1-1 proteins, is KAGVTQTPRYLIKTRGQQVTLSCSPISGHRSVSWYQQTPGQGLQFLFEYFSETQRNKGNFPGRFSGRQFSNSRSEMNVSTLELGDSALYLCASSVGQKNTEAFFGQGTRLTVV.